Each of the 12 T cell receptor beta chains below was sequenced from the same sample in a study of cytomegalovirus exposure and HLA in healthy donors. With 60 Vbeta and 13 Jbeta primers, the PCR was carried out. Sequencing was performed with immunoSEQ multiplex PCR; in TCRdb, only in-frame clones are kept and a portion is missing. Its listing shows more than 100,000 clones. Sequencing was done on a sample of PBMCs. The origin of the receptors is a man in his forties or fifties in good health and CMV-seronegative.

The V call is TRBV5-1, the J call TRBJ1-4; 9 bases line up with TRBD1. The CDR3 totals 16 residues. J gave up 7 bases and V 4 bases, and 11 bases lay outside the gene matches. Germline V gene sequence: CDR1 SGHRS, CDR2 YFSETQ. The CDR3 protein is CASSPGTGKVGEKLFF. CDR3 DNA sequence: TGCGCCAGCAGCCCTGGGACAGGGAAGGTTGGTGAAAAACTGTTTTTT. The full variable domain, rest sourced from reference TRBV5-1 and TRBJ1-4, is KAGVTQTPRYLIKTRGQQVTLSCSPISGHRSVSWYQQTPGQGLQFLFEYFSETQRNKGNFPGRFSGRQFSNSRSEMNVSTLELGDSALYLCASSPGTGKVGEKLFFGSGTQLSVL.

The chain combines TRBV11-2 with TRBJ2-5, with D unresolved. V lost 5 bases and J lost 5, with 6 bases in between. Germline CDR1 reads SGHAT; CDR2 reads FQNNGV. The CDR3 has 11 amino acids. The DNA of the CDR3 is TGTGCCAGCAGCCTTCTCGAGACCCAGTACTTC. It translates to CASSLLETQYF.

A note on this clone: This CDR3 is also generated by other DNA sequences in the sample. The chain links TRBV19 to TRBJ2-4; 8 nucleotides align to TRBD1. The trim removed 3 bases at V and 0 bases at J, leaving 7 bases unmatched. Per germline, CDR1 LNHDA and CDR2 SQIVND (reference sequence). CDR3 length equals 17 residues. DNA for the CDR3: TGTGCCAGTAGTATCGGACAGGGTTCTATAGCCAAAAACATTCAGTACTTC. Translated: CASSIGQGSIAKNIQYF.

The chain combines TRBV9 with TRBJ1-1, with TRBD1 identical over 7 bases. The CDR3 length is 14 residues. With 3 bases clipped from V and 0 bases from J, the junction kept 2 bases outside the gene matches. Germline loops: CDR1 SGDLS, CDR2 YYNGEE. The CDR3: CASSEGQLNTEAFF. In DNA, the CDR3 is TGTGCCAGCAGCGAGGGACAGTTGAACACTGAAGCTTTCTTT.

The CDR3 nucleotides are TGCGCCAGCAGCACCGGACAGCAGAGAACCCAGTACTTC. Its protein product is CASSTGQQRTQYF. The rearrangement joins TRBV5-1 to TRBJ2-5; perhaps TRBD1 as D (6 bases). CDR3 size: 13 residues. Deletions cut 4 bases from V and 8 bases from J, with 15 bases between. Germline CDR1 SGHRS, CDR2 YFSETQ.

The chain is built from TRBV27 and TRBJ2-5; D is undetermined. Matching the DNA end better, TRBJ2-7 makes the J call doubtful. The V gene's germline CDR1 is MNHEY and CDR2 SMNVEV (reference sequence). This CDR3 has 13 residues. CDR3 loop: CASSLSPSYEQYF. DNA of the CDR3: TGTGCCAGCAGTTTAAGCCCGTCCTACGAGCAGTACTTC.

The chain uses TRBV7-9 and TRBJ2-5, with D uncertain. The J call may be wrong; the DNA end is better matched by TRBJ2-7. Germline CDR1 and CDR2: SEHNR and FQNEAQ (reference sequence). The CDR3 sequence is 11 residues long. CDR3 nucleotide sequence: TGTGCCAGCAGCCTGAGCTACGAGCAGTACTTC. This encodes CASSLSYEQYF.

The chain uses TRBV6-5 and TRBJ2-1; tentative D call: TRBD1 (5 bases). Trimming shortened V by 5 bases and J by 7 bases, and 18 bases separated the two germline ends. Germline V CDR1 and CDR2: MNHEY, SVGAGI. The CDR3 has 15 amino acids. CDR3 DNA: TGTGCCAGCAGTCAGATAGCAGGGATGGGTAATGAGCAGTTCTTC. Its translation: CASSQIAGMGNEQFF.

V is TRBV5-1 and J is TRBJ2-5; 7 nucleotides line up with TRBD1. V was pared by 1 base and J by 3 bases, with 0 bases of the junction left unmatched. The CDR3 is 13 amino acids. CDR1 and CDR2 from the germline V gene are SGHRS and YFSETQ. The CDR3 region is CASSLTGEETQYF. The CDR3 bases are TGCGCCAGCAGCTTGACAGGGGAAGAGACCCAGTACTTC.

The rearrangement links TRBV7-9 to TRBJ2-1; D is uncertain. Germline loops: CDR1 SEHNR, CDR2 FQNEAQ (reference sequence). The CDR3 length is 13 residues. Trimming removed 3 bases from V and 2 bases from J, with 5 bases in between. CDR3 bases: TGTGCCAGCAGCTTCGACACCTACAATGAGCAGTTCTTC. It yields the protein CASSFDTYNEQFF.

J is TRBJ2-7 and V is TRBV2; 9 nucleotides line up with TRBD1. The V gene's germline CDR1 is SNHLY and CDR2 FYNNEI. There are 14 residues in the CDR3. V gave up 3 bases and J gave up 3 bases; unmatched junction bases: 3. The CDR3 loop is CASSEDRGIYEQYF. CDR3 DNA sequence: TGTGCCAGCAGTGAGGACAGGGGTATCTACGAGCAGTACTTC.

The chain combines TRBV7-8 with TRBJ2-7; D might be TRBD2 (6 bases). V gave up 4 bases and J gave up 2 bases, with 15 bases separating them. In germline, CDR1 is SGHVS, CDR2 FQNEAQ. The CDR3 totals 15 residues. CDR3: CASSSPGTSAYEQYF. The CDR3 coding sequence is TGTGCCAGCAGCTCTCCAGGGACTTCCGCCTACGAGCAGTACTTC.